This entry lists 7 T cell receptor beta chains sequenced from one sample in a study of blood T cell repertoires in COVID-19. Here immunoSEQ multiplex PCR was the method, and the copy in TCRdb shows in-frame clones only, minus some. This sample has 300,000 to 350,000 clones, with approximately 89% found just once. Sequencing used PBMCs or T cells enriched from blood (not recorded which). All receptors derive from a man aged 25 to 40 who had recovered from COVID-19.

The chain combines TRBV2 with TRBJ2-4, with 7 bases fitting TRBD1. There are 14 residues in the CDR3. V trimming: 0 bases; J trimming: 14 bases; junction bases outside the gene matches: 10. Per the germline V gene, CDR1 is SNHLY and CDR2 is FYNNEI. The CDR3 DNA reads as TGTGCCAGCAGTGAAGCGACAGACAGGGACCCCGAGTACTTC. It yields the protein CASSEATDRDPEYF.

For this clone: Other DNA variants within this sample encode the same CDR3. The J gene is TRBJ2-7, the V gene TRBV7-9, with D unresolved. This CDR3 spans 13 amino acids. The germline CDR1 and CDR2 sequences are SEHNR and FQNEAQ (reference sequence). V lost 0 bases and J 3 bases, leaving 6 bases between the germline ends. CDR3 bases: TGTGCCAGCAGCTTAGCGGTCAGCTACGAGCAGTACTTC. It translates to CASSLAVSYEQYF.

This chain links TRBV9 with TRBJ1-2; D ambiguous. Trimming took 1 base from V and 6 from J, leaving 13 bases between them. Germline CDR1 is SGDLS and CDR2 is YYNGEE. The CDR3 is made up of 14 amino acids. DNA for the CDR3: TGTGCCAGCAGCGTATATTCAGGTCCGGATGGCTACACCTTC. Amino acids: CASSVYSGPDGYTF.

The rearrangement links TRBV3-1 (or the pseudogene TRBV3-2) to TRBJ1-5; D unresolved. Trimming pared 2 bases from V and 4 bases from J, leaving 12 bases between. This CDR3 region has 15 residues. Germline V gene lookup returns CDR1 LGHDT and CDR2 YNNKEL (reference sequence). Here the CDR3 DNA reads TGTGCCAGCAGCCAACTCAGTGGGAGAAATCAGCCCCAGCATTTT. Protein: CASSQLSGRNQPQHF.

The CDR3 protein is CASSLTSGGDNEQFF. The CDR3 nucleotides read TGTGCCAGCAGCCTGACTAGCGGGGGGGACAATGAGCAGTTCTTC. The chain couples TRBV3-1 (or the pseudogene TRBV3-2) to TRBJ2-1, with TRBD2 matching 14 bases. Trimming took 4 bases from V and 5 from J; bases not matched to a gene: 1. The CDR3 spans 15 residues. Germline loops: CDR1 LGHDT, CDR2 YNNKEL (reference sequence).

The rearrangement uses TRBV7-3 and TRBJ2-7, with 11 nucleotides matching TRBD2. Germline CDR1 and CDR2: SGHTA and FQGTGA. The V gene end was trimmed by 6 bases and the J gene end by 2 bases; junction bases not matched to a gene: 9. This CDR3 spans 16 amino acids. The DNA of the CDR3 is TGTGCCAGCAGAGCCCTCTCTAGCGGGGGGCCCTACGAGCAGTACTTC. It translates to CASRALSSGGPYEQYF.

The chain employs TRBV15 and TRBJ2-1; TRBD2 is a possible D gene (7 bases). The CDR3 length is 15 residues. Between the trimmed V and J ends, which lost 7 bases and 4 bases, there was a span of 17 bases. CDR1 and CDR2 from the germline V gene are LNHNV and YYDKDF (reference sequence). The CDR3: CATTPRGGTYNEQFF. CDR3 DNA sequence: TGTGCCACCACCCCGAGGGGGGGAACATACAATGAGCAGTTCTTC.